This T cell receptor (beta chain) was captured by sequencing in a study of T cells after yellow fever vaccination. In this sample, this clonotype turned up many times. Its antigen is currently unknown. As TCR cDNA was made by 5'RACE template switching, a universal primer site and UMIs were added. One entry per CDR3 protein results from TCRdb running MiXCR on the 5' RACE reads. Of 300,000 to 350,000 distinct CDR3 sequences in the sample, about 4% are singletons; the top ten hold 20% to 25%. Study-wide findings and caveats: Some clonotypes, a small share, were shared between CD4 and CD8 compartments. Post-booster reappearance was seen for most primary-vaccination clones (nearly 97% CD4, 88% CD8).

Per germline, CDR1 LGHNA and CDR2 YNFKEQ. V dropped 0 bases and J dropped 5 bases, with 11 bases sitting between them. The CDR3 has 15 residues. The TCR sequence derives from a man aged 18 to 29 who received the YFV17D yellow fever vaccine. The starting material was PBMCs, obtained 5 days after the yellow fever booster vaccination. The chain couples TRBV4-2 to TRBJ2-1; D is uncertain. CDR3 bases: TGTGCCAGCAGCCAAGATAACATCCGGGACAATGAGCAGTTCTTC. Amino acid sequence: CASSQDNIRDNEQFF.